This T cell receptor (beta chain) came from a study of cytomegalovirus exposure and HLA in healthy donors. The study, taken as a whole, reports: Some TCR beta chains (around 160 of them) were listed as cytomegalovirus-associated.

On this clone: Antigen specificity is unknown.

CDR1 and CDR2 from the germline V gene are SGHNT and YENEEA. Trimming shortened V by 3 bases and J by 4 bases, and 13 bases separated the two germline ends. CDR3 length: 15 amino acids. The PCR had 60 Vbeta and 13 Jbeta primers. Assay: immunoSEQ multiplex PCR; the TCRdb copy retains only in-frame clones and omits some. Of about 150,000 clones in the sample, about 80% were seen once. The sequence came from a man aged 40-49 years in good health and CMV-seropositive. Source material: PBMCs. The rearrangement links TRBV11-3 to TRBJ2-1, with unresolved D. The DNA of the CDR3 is TGTGCCAGCAGCTTGGATTCCACAGCTTACAATGAGCAGTTCTTC. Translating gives CASSLDSTAYNEQFF.